Following are 26 T cell receptor beta chains from one sample sequenced in a study of cytomegalovirus exposure and HLA in healthy donors. 13 Jbeta primers and 60 Vbeta primers were used for the PCR. Using immunoSEQ multiplex PCR, the repertoire was profiled, and TCRdb retains in-frame clones only, with some absent. This table has roughly 100,000 clones, 75% to 85% appearing once. Sequencing used PBMCs. These receptors were taken from a man aged 45-65 years in good health and CMV-seronegative.

The J gene is TRBJ2-2, the V gene TRBV7-3; D perhaps matches TRBD2 (5 bases). The CDR3 loop spans 16 amino acids. CDR1 and CDR2 (germline): SGHTA, FQGTGA. V lost 6 bases, J lost 6 bases, and 20 bases lay in between. CDR3 nucleotides: TGTGCCAGCAGTTTCCGAGGAGCCGGGAATTCCGGGGAGCTGTTTTTT. Amino acid sequence: CASSFRGAGNSGELFF.

V gene TRBV10-2 combines with J gene TRBJ2-7; 9 nucleotides align to TRBD1. The V and J ends lost 6 bases and 3 bases, in that order; junction bases with no gene match: 9. The CDR3 spans 15 residues. CDR1 is WSHSY, CDR2 SAAADI, per germline. CDR3 protein: CASRRGQGGVYEQYV. Written as DNA, the CDR3 is TGCGCCAGCAGGAGGGGACAGGGTGGTGTCTACGAGCAGTACGTC.

The CDR3 region is CASSERRSGKAFF. The CDR3 coding sequence is TGTGCCAGCAGTGAAAGAAGGTCAGGTAAAGCTTTCTTT. This chain joins TRBV6-1 and TRBJ1-1; D not certain. The CDR3 spans 13 residues. V was clipped by 2 bases and J by 9 bases, with 13 bases between them. Germline V gene sequence: CDR1 MNHNS, CDR2 SASEGT.

This clone was seen just once. The chain is built from TRBV18 and TRBJ1-1; tentatively, D is TRBD1 (5 bases). The length of the CDR3 is 15 residues. Germline-derived CDR1 and CDR2 are KGHSH and LQKENI. V dropped 2 bases and J dropped 4 bases, with 14 bases sitting between them. CDR3 nucleotides: TGTGCCAGCTCACCAATCAATCAGGGAAGCACTGAAGCTTTCTTT. It is translated as CASSPINQGSTEAFF.

This CDR3 is CASSRKQGVGNQPQHF. Here the CDR3 DNA reads TGCGCCAGCAGCCGGAAACAGGGAGTTGGCAATCAGCCCCAGCATTTT. V is TRBV4-1 and J is TRBJ1-5, with D possibly TRBD1 on 6 matching bases. The CDR3 covers 16 residues. V gave up 4 bases and J gave up 2 bases, with 15 bases separating them. Looked up from germline, CDR1 is MGHRA and CDR2 is YSYEKL.

The chain is built from TRBV5-6 and TRBJ2-5; 7 bases agree with TRBD1. Germline CDR1 reads SGHDT; CDR2 reads YYEEEE. The CDR3 extends over 13 amino acids. J gave up 6 bases and V 4 bases, and 6 bases lay outside the gene matches. CDR3 amino acids: CASSAGQAQTQYF. CDR3 DNA sequence: TGTGCCAGCAGCGCCGGACAGGCGCAGACCCAGTACTTC.

This chain connects TRBV4-1 to TRBJ1-6, with D unclear. Germline loops: CDR1 MGHRA, CDR2 YSYEKL. There are 16 residues in the CDR3. The ends were cut back, 1 base at V and 8 bases at J, with 15 bases in the middle. CDR3 sequence reads: CASSQGITAGDSPLHF. In DNA form, the CDR3 reads TGCGCCAGCAGCCAAGGAATCACAGCAGGCGATTCACCCCTCCACTTT.

The CDR3 is CASSLGVRTSSYNEQFF. CDR3 bases: TGTGCCAGCAGCTTAGGGGTCCGGACTAGCTCCTACAATGAGCAGTTCTTC. The chain links TRBV11-2 to TRBJ2-1; 7 nucleotides line up with TRBD2. Germline V lookup: CDR1 SGHAT, CDR2 FQNNGV. J was trimmed by 0 bases and V by 1 base; bases with no gene match: 6. The CDR3 contains 17 residues.

V usage is TRBV10-1 and J usage is TRBJ2-5, with 7 bases fitting TRBD1. Losses at the gene ends were 5 bases for V and 1 base for J; bases not matched to a gene: 13. The germline V gene encodes CDR1 WNHNN and CDR2 SYGVQD (reference sequence). CDR3 length: 17 residues. CDR3 sequence: CASSPLSYRGSQETQYF. The CDR3 DNA reads as TGCGCCAGCAGTCCCTTATCTTACAGGGGCAGCCAAGAGACCCAGTACTTC.

This chain links TRBV5-1 with TRBJ1-1; 7 positions match TRBD1. J gave up 0 bases and V 5 bases, and 4 bases lay outside the gene matches. The CDR3 totals 14 residues. CDR1 and CDR2 (germline): SGHRS, YFSETQ. The CDR3 region has the DNA TGCGCCAGCAGTTATGACAGGGTGAACACTGAAGCTTTCTTT. The encoded protein is CASSYDRVNTEAFF.

The chain is built from TRBV7-2 and TRBJ2-7; a weak D match, TRBD2 (5 bases). V gave up 5 bases and J gave up 4 bases, with 12 bases separating them. The CDR3 is 13 residues long. Germline CDR1 reads SGHTA; CDR2 reads FQGNSA. The chain's CDR3 is CASSSSGSYEQYF. CDR3 DNA: TGTGCCAGCAGCAGTTCGGGGTCATACGAGCAGTACTTC.

This chain joins TRBV7-2 and TRBJ2-5, with 12 positions matching TRBD1. This CDR3 has 15 residues. Germline lookup yields CDR1 SGHTA and CDR2 FQGNSA. Losses at the gene ends were 5 bases for V and 4 bases for J; bases not matched to a gene: 5. The chain's CDR3 is CASSEGQGAGETQYF. The CDR3 bases are TGTGCCAGCAGCGAGGGACAGGGGGCGGGAGAGACCCAGTACTTC.

This clone has more than one count but fewer than ten. The chain uses TRBV4-3 and TRBJ1-2; D remains ambiguous. The CDR3 has 14 amino acids. Trimming left V 1 base short and J 3 bases short, with 9 bases between. The germline V gene encodes CDR1 LGHNA and CDR2 YSLEER. CDR3 in amino acids: CASSQGFRDYGYTF. CDR3 DNA sequence: TGCGCCAGCAGCCAAGGGTTCCGGGACTATGGCTACACCTTC.

The chain links TRBV7-9 to TRBJ2-7; weak D call: TRBD2 (5 bases). CDR1 and CDR2 from the germline V gene are SEHNR and FQNEAQ (reference sequence). The CDR3 runs 15 residues. The ends were cut back, 8 bases at V and 0 bases at J, with 17 bases in the middle. CDR3 sequence reads: CASGGLVGSSYEQYF. The CDR3 DNA reads TGTGCCAGCGGCGGACTGGTTGGGAGCTCCTACGAGCAGTACTTC.

This chain links TRBV5-1 with TRBJ2-7; 8 bases line up with TRBD1. The length of the CDR3 is 15 residues. The junction had 7 bases not matched to a gene; V was cut back by 4 bases and J by 1 base. Germline CDR1 and CDR2: SGHRS and YFSETQ. The CDR3 DNA follows: TGCGCCAGCAGCGGGGGACAGGTTCCTTCCTACGAGCAGTACTTC. Encoded protein: CASSGGQVPSYEQYF.

The CDR3 DNA reads as TGTGCCTGGAGGTCCGGGAACACTGAAGCTTTCTTT. Its translation is CAWRSGNTEAFF. V and J are TRBV30 and TRBJ1-1, with no clear D. CDR1 is GTSNPN and CDR2 is SVGIG in the germline V gene (reference sequence). The CDR3 has 12 amino acids. V shed 3 bases and J shed 1 base, with 6 bases lying between them. The whole variable domain, filled in from reference TRBV30 and TRBJ1-1, reads SQTIHQWPATLVQPVGSPLSLECTVEGTSNPNLYWYRQAAGRGLQLLFYSVGIGQISSEVPQNLSASRPQDRQFILSSKKLLLSDSGFYLCAWRSGNTEAFFGQGTRLTVV.

The rearrangement links TRBV9 to TRBJ2-3, with 8 nucleotides matching TRBD1. The CDR3 contains 15 residues. The germline gives CDR1 SGDLS, CDR2 YYNGEE. V shed 0 bases, J shed 6 bases, and the junction held 6 bases outside the gene matches. This CDR3 is CASSVATGGLDTQYF. The CDR3 DNA reads as TGTGCCAGCAGCGTAGCAACAGGGGGATTGGATACGCAGTATTTT.

The chain couples TRBV18 to TRBJ2-1; the match to TRBD2 covers 8 bases. J was trimmed by 10 bases and V by 3 bases; bases with no gene match: 5. Germline-derived CDR1 and CDR2 are KGHSH and LQKENI. The CDR3 runs to 13 residues. The CDR3 is CASSPRERGEQFF. CDR3 DNA sequence: TGTGCCAGCTCACCGAGGGAGCGGGGGGAGCAGTTCTTC.

A single count supports this clone. The gene calls are TRBV18 and TRBJ2-3; TRBD2 matches 8 bases. The CDR3 sequence is 15 residues long. The junction had 6 bases not matched to a gene; V was cut back by 3 bases and J by 4 bases. CDR1 and CDR2 from the germline V gene are KGHSH and LQKENI. The CDR3 reads CASSPRSGAPDTQYF. CDR3 sequence (DNA): TGTGCCAGCTCACCGCGTAGCGGGGCCCCAGATACGCAGTATTTT.

Regarding this clone: The conserved phenylalanine or tryptophan normally closing the CDR3 is absent here, so this likely arose from a read error. The DNA is omitted, as the CDR3 cannot be located on it reliably, and the CDR3 follows TCRdb's listing. The rearrangement joins TRBV9 to TRBJ2-7; the table's TRBD1 call for D was not verified on the DNA. Termini included, the CDR3 measures 13 amino acids. The germline V gene encodes CDR1 SGDLS and CDR2 YYNGEE. The CDR3 loop reads CASSVLTLFDRDD.

V is TRBV30 and J is TRBJ1-1; TRBD1 might be the D (5 bases). The CDR3 runs to 13 residues. From germline, CDR1 is GTSNPN and CDR2 SVGIG (reference sequence). V lost 5 bases and J 1 base, leaving 11 bases between the germline ends. The CDR3 sequence: CAWDRMKNTEAFF. The CDR3 nucleotides read TGTGCCTGGGACAGAATGAAGAACACTGAAGCTTTCTTT.

This clone has a single count. The DNA of the CDR3 is TGTGCCAGTAGTTTCGGACAGTTCACAGATACGCAGTATTTT. This codes for CASSFGQFTDTQYF. The rearrangement links TRBV19 to TRBJ2-3, with D possibly TRBD1 on 6 matching bases. The germline V and J ends were trimmed by 5 bases and 2 bases, with 11 bases remaining between them. The CDR3 totals 14 residues. Per the germline V gene, CDR1 is LNHDA and CDR2 is SQIVND (reference sequence).

This clone came up once. The chain combines TRBV7-9 with TRBJ2-3, with 11 bases fitting TRBD2. The germline CDR1 and CDR2 sequences are SEHNR and FQNEAQ (reference sequence). The CDR3 extends over 15 amino acids. V shed 5 bases and J 2 bases; nucleotides not matched to a gene: 3. CDR3 residues: CASSPGLAVTDTQYF. The CDR3 DNA reads TGTGCCAGCAGCCCGGGACTAGCGGTCACAGATACGCAGTATTTT. The full variable domain, with the rest looked up from reference TRBV7-9 and TRBJ2-3, is DTGVSQNPRHKITKRGQNVTFRCDPISEHNRLYWYRQTLGQGPEFLTYFQNEAQLEKSRLLSDRFSAERPKGSFSTLEIQRTEQGDSAMYLCASSPGLAVTDTQYFGPGTRLTVL.

The V call is TRBV2, the J call TRBJ1-5; a weak D match, TRBD1 (6 bases). Germline lookup yields CDR1 SNHLY and CDR2 FYNNEI. The CDR3 consists of 14 residues. Trimming took 2 bases from V and 2 from J, leaving 7 bases between them. The CDR3 is CASSEHRGNQPQHF. Here the CDR3 DNA reads TGTGCCAGCAGTGAACACAGGGGCAATCAGCCCCAGCATTTT.

The chain has TRBV5-4 and TRBJ2-7, with 9 positions matching TRBD1. Unmatched junction bases numbered 12, after V lost 4 bases and J lost 4 bases. Per germline, CDR1 SGHNT and CDR2 YYREEE (reference sequence). This CDR3 has 16 residues. The CDR3 nucleotides are TGTGCCAGCAGCACGGAACCCGGGACAGGGTCGTACGAGCAGTACTTC. Protein product: CASSTEPGTGSYEQYF. Full variable domain (outside the CDR3, taken from reference TRBV5-4 and TRBJ2-7): ETGVTQSPTHLIKTRGQQVTLRCSSQSGHNTVSWYQQALGQGPQFIFQYYREEENGRGNFPPRFSGLQFPNYSSELNVNALELDDSALYLCASSTEPGTGSYEQYFGPGTRLTVT.

The chain carries TRBV30 and TRBJ2-3; TRBD1 might be the D (6 bases). CDR1 is GTSNPN and CDR2 is SVGIG in the germline V gene (reference sequence). The V and J ends lost 8 bases and 7 bases respectively, with 13 bases between them. The CDR3 covers 11 residues. CDR3 nucleotides: TGTGCCGGACAGCAAACTAATACGCAGTATTTT. This gives the protein CAGQQTNTQYF.